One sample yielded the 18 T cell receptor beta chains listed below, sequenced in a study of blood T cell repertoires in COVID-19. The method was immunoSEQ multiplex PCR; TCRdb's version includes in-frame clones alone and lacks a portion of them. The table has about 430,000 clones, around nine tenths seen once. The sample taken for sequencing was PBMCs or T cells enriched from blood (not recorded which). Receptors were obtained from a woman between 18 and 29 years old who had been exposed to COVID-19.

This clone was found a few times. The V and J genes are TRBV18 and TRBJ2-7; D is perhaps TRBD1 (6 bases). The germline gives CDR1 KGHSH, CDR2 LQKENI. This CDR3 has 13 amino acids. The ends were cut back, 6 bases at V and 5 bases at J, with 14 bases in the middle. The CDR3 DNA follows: TGTGCCAGCTCCCACACAGGGTTGAACGAGCAGTACTTC. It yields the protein CASSHTGLNEQYF.

CDR3 DNA sequence: TGTGCCAGCAGCTGGGGACAGGGCTACGAGCAGTACTTC. Its translation is CASSWGQGYEQYF. This chain connects TRBV13 to TRBJ2-7; 9 bases agree with TRBD1. Germline CDR1 is PRHDT and CDR2 is FYEKMQ (reference sequence). V dropped 4 bases and J dropped 3; count of bases not matched to a gene: 1. The CDR3 loop spans 13 amino acids.

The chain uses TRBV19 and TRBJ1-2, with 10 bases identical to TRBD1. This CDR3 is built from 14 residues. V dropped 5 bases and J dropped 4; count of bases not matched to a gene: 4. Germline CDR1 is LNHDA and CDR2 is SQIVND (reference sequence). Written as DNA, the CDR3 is TGTGCCAGTAGTGCCGGACAGGGGGTCTATGGCTACACCTTC. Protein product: CASSAGQGVYGYTF. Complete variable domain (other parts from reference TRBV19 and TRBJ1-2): DGGITQSPKYLFRKEGQNVTLSCEQNLNHDAMYWYRQDPGQGLRLIYYSQIVNDFQKGDIAEGYSVSREKKESFPLTVTSAQKNPTAFYLCASSAGQGVYGYTFGSGTRLTVV.

CDR3 bases: TGTGCCAGCAGCAAAGCCGGGACTTCGAATGACTCGCACAATGAGCAGTTCTTC. It encodes CASSKAGTSNDSHNEQFF. The V call is TRBV21-1, the J call TRBJ2-1; TRBD2 is taken as the D call from the table, unchecked against the DNA. TRBV21-1 is a listed pseudogene. This CDR3 region has 18 residues.

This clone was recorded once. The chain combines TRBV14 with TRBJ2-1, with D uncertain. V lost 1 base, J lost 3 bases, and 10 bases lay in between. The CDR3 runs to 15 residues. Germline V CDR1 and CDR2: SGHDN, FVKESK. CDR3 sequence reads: CASSQGPNYYNEQFF. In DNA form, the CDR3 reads TGTGCCAGCAGCCAAGGACCAAACTACTACAATGAGCAGTTCTTC.

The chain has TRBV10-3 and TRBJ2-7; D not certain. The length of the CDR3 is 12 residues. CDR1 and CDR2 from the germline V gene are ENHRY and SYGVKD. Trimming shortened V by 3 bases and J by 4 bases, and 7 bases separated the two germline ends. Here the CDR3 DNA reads TGTGCCATCAGTGACACCAGGTACGAGCAGTACTTC. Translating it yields CAISDTRYEQYF.

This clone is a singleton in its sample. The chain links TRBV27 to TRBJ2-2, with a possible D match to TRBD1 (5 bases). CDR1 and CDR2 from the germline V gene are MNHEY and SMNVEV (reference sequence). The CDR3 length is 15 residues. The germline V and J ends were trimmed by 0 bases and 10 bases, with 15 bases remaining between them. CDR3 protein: CASSLSWGSPAELFF. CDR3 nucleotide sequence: TGTGCCAGCAGTTTATCGTGGGGCTCTCCTGCGGAGCTGTTTTTT.

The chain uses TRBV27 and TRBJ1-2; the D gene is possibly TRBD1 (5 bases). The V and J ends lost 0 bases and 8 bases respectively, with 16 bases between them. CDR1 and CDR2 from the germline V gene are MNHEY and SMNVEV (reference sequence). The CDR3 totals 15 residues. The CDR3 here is CASSLSLGVLWGYTF. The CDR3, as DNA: TGTGCCAGCAGTTTATCGTTAGGGGTGCTATGGGGCTACACCTTC.

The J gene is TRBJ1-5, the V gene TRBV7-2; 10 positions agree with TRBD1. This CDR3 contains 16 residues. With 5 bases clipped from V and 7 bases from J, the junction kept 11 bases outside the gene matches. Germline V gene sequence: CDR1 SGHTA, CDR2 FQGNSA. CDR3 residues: CASSPVVGQGTQPQHF. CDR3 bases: TGTGCCAGCAGCCCCGTGGTGGGACAGGGGACGCAGCCCCAGCATTTT.

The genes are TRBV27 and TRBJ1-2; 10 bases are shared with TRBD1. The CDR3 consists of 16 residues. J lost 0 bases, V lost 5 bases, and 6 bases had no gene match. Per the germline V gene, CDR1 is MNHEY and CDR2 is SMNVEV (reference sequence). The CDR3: CASSGTGEWTNYGYTF. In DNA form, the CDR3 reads TGTGCCAGCAGTGGGACAGGGGAATGGACTAACTATGGCTACACCTTC.

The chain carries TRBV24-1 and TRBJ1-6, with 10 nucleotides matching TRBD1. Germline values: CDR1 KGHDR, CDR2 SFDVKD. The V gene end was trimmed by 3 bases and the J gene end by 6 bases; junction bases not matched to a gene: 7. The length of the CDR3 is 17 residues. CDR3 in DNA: TGTGCCACCAGTGATCCTACGACAGGGGGCTCTAATTCACCCCTCCACTTT. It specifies CATSDPTTGGSNSPLHF.

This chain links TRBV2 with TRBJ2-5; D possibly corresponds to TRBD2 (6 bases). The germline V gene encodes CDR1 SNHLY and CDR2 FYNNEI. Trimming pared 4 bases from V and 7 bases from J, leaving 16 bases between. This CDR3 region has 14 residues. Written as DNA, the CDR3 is TGTGCCAGCAGTGTGGTAGCGGAGATTGGGACCCAGTACTTC. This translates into CASSVVAEIGTQYF.

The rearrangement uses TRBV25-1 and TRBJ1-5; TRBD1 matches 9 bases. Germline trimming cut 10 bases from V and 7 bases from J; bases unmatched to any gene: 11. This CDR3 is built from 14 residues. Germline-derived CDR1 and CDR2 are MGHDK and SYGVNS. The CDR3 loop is CATAGTGFGQPQHF. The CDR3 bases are TGTGCCACCGCCGGGACAGGGTTTGGGCAGCCCCAGCATTTT.

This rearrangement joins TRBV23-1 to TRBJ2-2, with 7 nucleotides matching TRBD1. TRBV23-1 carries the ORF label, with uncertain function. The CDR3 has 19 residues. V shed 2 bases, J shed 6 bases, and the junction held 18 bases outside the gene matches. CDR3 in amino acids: CASSQGCFSRGIRAGELFF. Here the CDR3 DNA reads TGCGCCAGCAGTCAAGGTTGCTTTAGCAGGGGGATTAGGGCCGGGGAGCTGTTTTTT.

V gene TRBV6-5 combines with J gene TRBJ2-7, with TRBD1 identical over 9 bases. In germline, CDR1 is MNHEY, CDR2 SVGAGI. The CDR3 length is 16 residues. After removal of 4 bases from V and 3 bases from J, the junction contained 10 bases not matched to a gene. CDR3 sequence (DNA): TGTGCCAGCAGTTCCGTTCCGGGACAGGGTGTCTACGAGCAGTACTTC. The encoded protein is CASSSVPGQGVYEQYF.

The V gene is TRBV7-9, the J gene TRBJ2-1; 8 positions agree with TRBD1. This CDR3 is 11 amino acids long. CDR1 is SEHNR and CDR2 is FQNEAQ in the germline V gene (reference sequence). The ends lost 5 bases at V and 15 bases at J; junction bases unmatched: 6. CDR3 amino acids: CASSPGTGPFF. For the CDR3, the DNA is TGTGCCAGCAGCCCCGGGACAGGTCCGTTCTTC.

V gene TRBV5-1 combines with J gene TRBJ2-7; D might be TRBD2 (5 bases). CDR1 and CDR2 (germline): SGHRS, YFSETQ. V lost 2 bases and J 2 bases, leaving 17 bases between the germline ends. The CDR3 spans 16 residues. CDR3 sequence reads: CASSLGPRWETYEQYF. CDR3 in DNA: TGCGCCAGCAGCTTAGGACCGAGATGGGAGACCTACGAGCAGTACTTC.

DNA of the CDR3: TGCGCCAGCAGTCAATCTTTCGGACAGGGGGCCAGCAATGAGCAGTTCTTC. It encodes CASSQSFGQGASNEQFF. The V and J genes are TRBV23-1 and TRBJ2-1, with 11 bases lining up with TRBD1. TRBV23-1 is an ORF, and what it does is uncertain. The CDR3 extends over 17 amino acids. V trimming: 0 bases; J trimming: 6 bases; junction bases outside the gene matches: 7.